This record looks at one TCR beta chain sequence and its context. Germline values: CDR1 LNHDA, CDR2 SQIVND (reference sequence). V dropped 5 bases and J dropped 5; count of bases not matched to a gene: 4. The CDR3 spans 13 residues. In the original processing: Estimated nucleated cell counts came from reference gene primer amplification. The data were produced by immunoSEQ multiplex PCR, yet TCRdb's version contains in-frame clones alone and is incomplete. Clone size and V and J calls were adopted from that table, with D and trimming inferred from the DNA. Of about 240,000 clones in the sample, 85% were seen once. This specimen comes from a study of blood T cell repertoires in COVID-19. Looking at the study overall: Some COVID-19 samples were acute and others convalescent; all came from the United States, Italy and Spain.

The V call is TRBV19, the J call TRBJ2-7, with 9 bases identical to TRBD2. Material: peripheral blood. The origin of this receptor is a woman aged 60-70 years with active or convalescent COVID-19. The CDR3 DNA reads as TGTGCCAGTAGTGGGACTAGCTTACACGAGCAGTACTTC. Amino acid sequence: CASSGTSLHEQYF.